The present TCR beta chain was sequenced within a study of blood T cell repertoires in COVID-19. Study-wide context: From T cells, B-cell-depleted T cells, or PBMCs came the material, which was cDNA or gDNA.

The germline V gene encodes CDR1 GTSNPN and CDR2 SVGIG (reference sequence). The CDR3 contains 20 residues. V lost 1 base, J lost 8 bases, and 21 bases stayed unmatched. Sequenced by immunoSEQ multiplex PCR; TCRdb stores in-frame clones only, minus some. Here the sample spans 250,000 or so clones, 80% to 90% being singletons. The chain joins TRBV30 to TRBJ1-6, with 9 bases matching TRBD1. The sequenced sample consisted of peripheral blood. The source of this sequence is a man aged 30-40 years with active or convalescent COVID-19. CDR3 residues: CAWSGVTGTGFKWDDSPLHF. The CDR3 DNA sequence: TGTGCCTGGAGTGGGGTAACCGGGACAGGGTTCAAATGGGATGATTCACCCCTCCACTTT.